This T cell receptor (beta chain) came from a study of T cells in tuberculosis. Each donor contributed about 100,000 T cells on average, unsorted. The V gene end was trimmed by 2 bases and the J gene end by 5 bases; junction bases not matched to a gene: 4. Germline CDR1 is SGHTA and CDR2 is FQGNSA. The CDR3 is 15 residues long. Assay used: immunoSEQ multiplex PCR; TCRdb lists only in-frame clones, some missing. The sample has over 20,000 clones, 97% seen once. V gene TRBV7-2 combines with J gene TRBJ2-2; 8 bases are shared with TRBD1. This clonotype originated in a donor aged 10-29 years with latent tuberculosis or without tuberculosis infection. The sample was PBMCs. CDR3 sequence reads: CASSLLTGGTGELFF. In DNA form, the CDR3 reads TGTGCCAGCAGCTTATTAACAGGGGGGACCGGGGAGCTGTTTTTT.